Listed below are T cell receptor beta chains from one sample, sequenced in a study of chemoradiotherapy in HPV16-positive cancers. TCRdb's copy holds only in-frame clones and misses some; the assay was immunoSEQ multiplex PCR. Of 35,000 to 45,000 clones listed, approximately 73% are singletons. The material was blood, obtained from a patient who underwent chemoradiotherapy. Source of these receptors: a human donor with HPV-associated anogenital cancer. The CDR3 runs from the conserved cysteine through the conserved F or W.

v_gene	j_gene	CDR3aa
TRBV5-8	TRBJ2-3	CASSSQGVSTDTQYF
TRBV19	TRBJ2-6	CASSFRVPGANVLTF
TRBV7-9	TRBJ1-2	CASSFGQFEGRYGYTF
TRBV18	TRBJ2-6	CASSRSVLGGISGANVLTF
TRBV18	TRBJ2-5	CASSEAYQETQYF
TRBV7-8	TRBJ2-3	CASSLARSATDTQYF
TRBV11-3	TRBJ1-1	CASSLKGTEAFF
TRBV2	TRBJ1-2	CASSANQNNGYTF
TRBV7-9	TRBJ1-5	CASAGFMSNQPQHF
TRBV5-4	TRBJ2-7	CASHPGHGTYEQYF
TRBV11-2	TRBJ2-5	CASSPTGGASETQYF
TRBV19	TRBJ1-6	CASTTRQVGSPLHF
TRBV6-5	TRBJ2-3	CASSPPGPAGDTQYF
TRBV25-1	TRBJ1-4	CASSESRRTNEKLFF
TRBV18	TRBJ2-1	CASSWGQGAYNEQFF
TRBV7-2	TRBJ1-4	CASSFIPRAGRGEKLFF
TRBV5-1	TRBJ2-7	CASSPSPGPDYEQYF
TRBV6-1	TRBJ2-5	CASSEMSGGQTQYF
TRBV7-9	TRBJ2-1	CASSLVRAEQFF
TRBV27	TRBJ1-2	CASSFGAGTAYGYTF
TRBV10-3	TRBJ2-7	CAIAEYSYEQYF
TRBV19	TRBJ1-1	CASSVGPRGRVNTEAFF
TRBV9	TRBJ2-3	CASSVAGRANADTQYF
TRBV7-9	TRBJ1-5	CASSLAGGVSQPQHF
TRBV7-9	TRBJ1-6	CASSFGQINSPLHF
TRBV7-2	TRBJ2-2	CASSRPLGGRYTGELFF
TRBV6-5	TRBJ1-4	CASSRTDEKLFF
TRBV18	TRBJ1-3	CASSPRRQGAGNTIYF
TRBV25-1	TRBJ1-2	CASSAGAVYGYTF
TRBV5-1	TRBJ2-3	CASSLEVDTQYF
TRBV2	TRBJ2-3	CASNGPAGTSSTDTQYF
TRBV2	TRBJ2-7	CASSGMGDYEQYF
TRBV5-1	TRBJ1-4	CASSLGDRPNEKLFF
TRBV7-3	TRBJ1-1	CASSPSVNTEAFF
TRBV5-1	TRBJ2-7	CASSLAKVGSGGADEQYF
TRBV5-8	TRBJ1-5	CASSFTNQPQHF
TRBV7-9	TRBJ1-1	CASSLGGAYTEAFF
TRBV7-2	TRBJ2-1	CASSLGQGIGEQFF
TRBV6-6	TRBJ2-1	CASSSHQGYNEQFF